This is a list of T cell receptor beta chains from one sample in a study of preoperative IRX-2 immunotherapy in early breast cancer. Profiling relied on immunoSEQ multiplex PCR, and the TCRdb table lists in-frame clones only, not all of them. The data contain 25,000 to 30,000 clones, roughly 80% of them singletons. The sequenced sample was lymph node tissue, obtained after IRX-2 immunotherapy. All receptors come from a human donor with breast cancer. Both conserved end residues are part of each CDR3. Fields, in order: D gene, V gene, J gene, clone size, CDR3 protein, CDR3 DNA. D genes are given only for firm matches. Expanded clones get a size class; other rows say once, few or many, or leave the size out.

d_gene: .
v_gene: TRBV18
j_gene: TRBJ2-1
abundance: .
CDR3aa: CASSPPTTYNEQFF
CDR3nt: TGTGCCAGCTCACCTCCTACTACCTACAATGAGCAGTTCTTC

d_gene: TRBD2
v_gene: TRBV28
j_gene: TRBJ2-3
abundance: .
CDR3aa: CASRAGGGSTQYF
CDR3nt: TGTGCCAGCAGAGCGGGAGGGGGGAGTACGCAGTATTTT

d_gene: .
v_gene: TRBV7-1
j_gene: TRBJ2-3
abundance: .
CDR3aa: CASSDSLTDTQYF
CDR3nt: TGTGCCAGCAGCGACAGCCTCACAGATACGCAGTATTTT

d_gene: .
v_gene: TRBV29-1
j_gene: TRBJ2-1
abundance: .
CDR3aa: CSASHRLRDEQFF
CDR3nt: TGCAGCGCTTCCCACAGGCTTCGGGATGAGCAGTTCTTC

d_gene: TRBD2
v_gene: TRBV11-3
j_gene: TRBJ2-3
abundance: .
CDR3aa: CASSFRTSGSTDTQYF
CDR3nt: TGTGCCAGCAGCTTCAGGACTAGCGGGAGCACAGATACGCAGTATTTT

d_gene: .
v_gene: TRBV11-3
j_gene: TRBJ2-1
abundance: .
CDR3aa: CASNPKGGGNEQFF
CDR3nt: TGTGCCAGCAACCCAAAAGGAGGGGGCAATGAGCAGTTCTTC

d_gene: TRBD1
v_gene: TRBV5-1
j_gene: TRBJ2-5
abundance: .
CDR3aa: CASSLGTGAAETQYF
CDR3nt: TGCGCCAGCAGCTTGGGGACAGGGGCCGCAGAGACCCAGTACTTC

d_gene: TRBD1
v_gene: TRBV18
j_gene: TRBJ1-5
abundance: .
CDR3aa: CASSGQGDQPQHF
CDR3nt: TGTGCCAGCTCAGGACAGGGGGATCAGCCCCAGCATTTT

d_gene: TRBD2
v_gene: TRBV11-3
j_gene: TRBJ2-7
abundance: .
CDR3aa: CASSLDLAGSYEQYF
CDR3nt: TGTGCCAGCAGCTTGGACCTAGCGGGCTCCTACGAGCAGTACTTC

d_gene: .
v_gene: TRBV28
j_gene: TRBJ2-5
abundance: once
CDR3aa: CASSLLAAGLSSQETQYF
CDR3nt: TGTGCCAGCAGTTTACTTGCGGCAGGACTTTCTAGTCAAGAGACCCAGTACTTC

d_gene: .
v_gene: TRBV7-5
j_gene: TRBJ2-1
abundance: .
CDR3aa: CASSFQGGGYNEQFF
CDR3nt: TGTGCCAGCAGCTTTCAGGGGGGCGGCTACAATGAGCAGTTCTTC

d_gene: .
v_gene: TRBV7-1
j_gene: TRBJ1-5
abundance: .
CDR3aa: CASRAGTVNQPQHF
CDR3nt: TGTGCCAGCAGGGCCGGAACAGTCAATCAGCCCCAGCATTTT

d_gene: .
v_gene: TRBV14
j_gene: TRBJ2-3
abundance: .
CDR3aa: CASSRWGGTDTQYF
CDR3nt: TGTGCCAGCAGCCGCTGGGGTGGCACAGATACGCAGTATTTT

d_gene: .
v_gene: TRBV19
j_gene: TRBJ1-4
abundance: once
CDR3aa: CASSMSSRALKLFF
CDR3nt: TGTGCCAGTAGTATGTCTTCTAGAGCACTAAAACTGTTTTTT

d_gene: .
v_gene: TRBV7-1
j_gene: TRBJ2-7
abundance: .
CDR3aa: CASSSGHPYEQYF
CDR3nt: TGTGCCAGCAGCTCGGGGCATCCCTACGAGCAGTACTTC

d_gene: .
v_gene: TRBV15
j_gene: TRBJ2-3
abundance: .
CDR3aa: CASSSGGRPGTDTQYF
CDR3nt: TGTGCCAGCAGCTCCGGCGGCAGACCAGGCACAGATACGCAGTATTTT

d_gene: TRBD1
v_gene: TRBV28
j_gene: TRBJ1-2
abundance: .
CDR3aa: CASSPWDRGKDGYTF
CDR3nt: TGTGCCAGCAGCCCCTGGGACAGGGGAAAGGATGGCTACACCTTC

d_gene: .
v_gene: TRBV10-3
j_gene: TRBJ2-7
abundance: .
CDR3aa: CAISESLSYEQYF
CDR3nt: TGTGCCATCAGTGAGTCATTGTCCTACGAGCAGTACTTC

d_gene: .
v_gene: TRBV11-3
j_gene: TRBJ1-3
abundance: .
CDR3aa: CASRATGRLSGNTIYF
CDR3nt: TGTGCCAGCAGAGCGACCGGGAGGCTCTCTGGAAACACCATATATTTT

d_gene: .
v_gene: TRBV6-8
j_gene: TRBJ1-1
abundance: few
CDR3aa: CASSYRPVRFDGTEAFF
CDR3nt: TGTGCCAGCAGTTACAGGCCGGTCCGATTCGATGGGACTGAAGCTTTCTTT

d_gene: TRBD1
v_gene: TRBV11-3
j_gene: TRBJ2-7
abundance: .
CDR3aa: CASSRAEGATYEQYF
CDR3nt: TGTGCCAGCAGCCGAGCCGAGGGGGCCACCTACGAGCAGTACTTC

d_gene: .
v_gene: TRBV22-1
j_gene: TRBJ1-1
abundance: once
CDR3aa: CASSVKGGDTEAFF
CDR3nt: TGTGCCAGCAGTGTTAAAGGGGGAGACACTGAAGCTTTCTTT

d_gene: TRBD1
v_gene: TRBV11-3
j_gene: TRBJ1-1
abundance: .
CDR3aa: CASRQRPGTGKAEAFF
CDR3nt: TGTGCCAGCAGACAGAGACCCGGGACAGGGAAAGCTGAAGCTTTCTTT

d_gene: .
v_gene: TRBV6-8
j_gene: TRBJ1-5
abundance: few
CDR3aa: CASSVDGNQPQHF
CDR3nt: TGTGCCAGCAGCGTGGATGGCAATCAGCCCCAGCATTTT

d_gene: TRBD1
v_gene: TRBV11-3
j_gene: TRBJ2-7
abundance: .
CDR3aa: CASSLGSGTGYEQYF
CDR3nt: TGTGCCAGCAGCTTGGGATCCGGGACAGGCTACGAGCAGTACTTC

d_gene: .
v_gene: TRBV6-8
j_gene: TRBJ2-2
abundance: few
CDR3aa: CATGRDTGELFF
CDR3nt: TGTGCCACAGGGCGGGACACCGGGGAGCTGTTTTTT

d_gene: .
v_gene: TRBV15
j_gene: TRBJ2-4
abundance: once
CDR3aa: CATSDIRGAGRAKNIQYF
CDR3nt: TGTGCCACCAGCGACATACGGGGGGCGGGTAGAGCCAAAAACATTCAGTACTTC

d_gene: .
v_gene: TRBV19
j_gene: TRBJ2-5
abundance: .
CDR3aa: CASSIGHSDSLAWGQETQYF
CDR3nt: TGTGCCAGTAGTATAGGGCATTCGGACTCTCTTGCTTGGGGCCAAGAGACCCAGTACTTC

d_gene: .
v_gene: TRBV18
j_gene: TRBJ1-1
abundance: .
CDR3aa: CASSPDNSRTEAFF
CDR3nt: TGTGCCAGCTCCCCCGACAACTCGAGGACTGAAGCTTTCTTT

d_gene: TRBD2
v_gene: TRBV19
j_gene: TRBJ2-5
abundance: .
CDR3aa: CASTLAGETQYF
CDR3nt: TGTGCCAGTACCTTAGCGGGGGAGACCCAGTACTTC

d_gene: TRBD2
v_gene: TRBV11-3
j_gene: TRBJ2-1
abundance: once
CDR3aa: CASSPIGTSGSNEQFF
CDR3nt: TGTGCCAGCAGCCCAATCGGGACTAGCGGGAGTAATGAGCAGTTCTTC

d_gene: TRBD1
v_gene: TRBV18
j_gene: TRBJ2-6
abundance: .
CDR3aa: CASSPTGVGANVLTF
CDR3nt: TGTGCCAGCTCACCGACAGGGGTTGGGGCCAACGTCCTGACTTTC

d_gene: .
v_gene: TRBV6-8
j_gene: TRBJ2-1
abundance: .
CDR3aa: CASSYPPARDEQFF
CDR3nt: TGTGCCAGCAGTTACCCCCCGGCCAGAGATGAGCAGTTCTTC